What follows are 23 T cell receptor beta chains derived from one specimen sequenced in a study of T cell responses to AZD1222 COVID-19 vaccine. TCRdb's copy holds only in-frame clones and misses some; the assay was immunoSEQ multiplex PCR. Of about 150,000 clones detected, about 90% appear once; the ten largest clones hold roughly 2.5%. Sequences were derived from peripheral blood, sampled on day 0 of AZD1222 vaccination. All receptors derive from an adult in good health.

A note on this clone: The same CDR3 is also encoded by other DNA sequences in this sample. V gene TRBV7-8 combines with J gene TRBJ2-7; TRBD1 might be the D (6 bases). From germline, CDR1 is SGHVS and CDR2 FQNEAQ. The V end lost 2 bases, the J end lost 1 base, and 12 bases lay between the germline ends. CDR3 length equals 15 residues. The CDR3 DNA reads as TGTGCCAGCAGCTTATTGCAGGGGCCGTCCTACGAGCAGTACTTC. This encodes CASSLLQGPSYEQYF.

The sample holds one count of this clone. V usage is TRBV14 and J usage is TRBJ1-2, with 10 bases fitting TRBD1. CDR1 SGHDN and CDR2 FVKESK come from the germline V gene. This CDR3 contains 19 residues. The V gene end was trimmed by 0 bases and the J gene end by 3 bases; junction bases not matched to a gene: 13. The CDR3 DNA sequence: TGTGCCAGCAGCCAAGATACGACAGGGGGCGGATGGATTGACTATGGCTACACCTTC. It codes for CASSQDTTGGGWIDYGYTF.

The chain uses TRBV2 and TRBJ2-3; 13 nucleotides agree with TRBD2. CDR1 SNHLY and CDR2 FYNNEI come from the germline V gene. V was pared by 7 bases and J by 0 bases, with 10 bases of the junction left unmatched. The CDR3 covers 18 residues. The CDR3 region is CASIEGLAGRSSTDTQYF. CDR3 nucleotide sequence: TGTGCCAGCATCGAGGGACTAGCGGGAAGATCTAGCACAGATACGCAGTATTTT. Filled out from reference TRBV2 and TRBJ2-3, the complete variable domain reads EPEVTQTPSHQVTQMGQEVILRCVPISNHLYFYWYRQILGQKVEFLVSFYNNEISEKSEIFDDQFSVERPDGSNFTLKIRSTKLEDSAMYFCASIEGLAGRSSTDTQYFGPGTRLTVL.

This chain links TRBV3-1 (or the pseudogene TRBV3-2) with TRBJ2-7, with a tentative D call TRBD2 (6 bases). Germline values: CDR1 LGHDT, CDR2 YNNKEL (reference sequence). Trimming removed 0 bases at V and 6 bases at J, with 9 bases between. The CDR3 contains 13 residues. The DNA for the CDR3 is TGTGCCAGCAGCCAAGAGCCCGGGGGCGAGCAGTACTTC. It codes for CASSQEPGGEQYF.

This clone came up a few times. The DNA of the CDR3 is TGCGCCAGCAGCTTGGGCCCCCGGGACCGAGAAGAGACCCAGTACTTC. It yields the protein CASSLGPRDREETQYF. This chain connects TRBV5-1 to TRBJ2-5; D possibly uses TRBD1 or TRBD2 (5 bases each). Germline CDR1 is SGHRS and CDR2 is YFSETQ. The CDR3 runs to 16 residues. V was cut by 0 bases and J by 3 bases, with 15 bases left in between. Variable domain in full (rest from reference TRBV5-1 and TRBJ2-5): KAGVTQTPRYLIKTRGQQVTLSCSPISGHRSVSWYQQTPGQGLQFLFEYFSETQRNKGNFPGRFSGRQFSNSRSEMNVSTLELGDSALYLCASSLGPRDREETQYFGPGTRLLVL.

This clone was observed once. This chain joins TRBV18 and TRBJ1-1; TRBD1 is a possible D gene (5 bases). Germline V gene sequence: CDR1 KGHSH, CDR2 LQKENI. The length of the CDR3 is 14 residues. V was pared by 6 bases and J by 3 bases, with 14 bases between. In DNA, the CDR3 is TGTGCCAGCTCGCTAGGGACGGGAGACACTGAAGCTTTCTTT. This sequence encodes CASSLGTGDTEAFF. Looking up the rest from reference TRBV18 and TRBJ1-1 gives the full variable domain: NAGVMQNPRHLVRRRGQEARLRCSPMKGHSHVYWYRQLPEEGLKFMVYLQKENIIDESGMPKERFSAEFPKEGPSILRIQQVVRGDSAAYFCASSLGTGDTEAFFGQGTRLTVV.

This chain uses TRBV7-8 with TRBJ1-2, with D possibly TRBD1 on 6 matching bases. The CDR3 is made up of 15 amino acids. V lost 4 bases and J lost 4, with 16 bases in between. Germline-derived CDR1 and CDR2 are SGHVS and FQNEAQ. CDR3 DNA: TGTGCCAGCAGCTATGGGGGGGCGGGTGGCTATGGCTACACCTTC. As protein: CASSYGGAGGYGYTF.

About this clone itself: An end of the junction differs from the germline gene, which may be a read error. V usage is TRBV11-2 and J usage is TRBJ2-7, with D perhaps matching TRBD2 (6 bases). The germline CDR1 and CDR2 sequences are SGHAT and FQNNGV. The CDR3 contains 15 residues. CDR3 DNA: TGTGCCAGCAGCGTAGAAGGAGGGAGCTCCTACGAGCAGTACTTC. Amino acids: CASSVEGGSSYEQYF.

The chain employs TRBV30 and TRBJ2-3; 8 bases line up with TRBD2. The CDR3 runs 14 residues. The V and J ends lost 0 bases and 4 bases, in that order; junction bases with no gene match: 3. From germline, CDR1 is GTSNPN and CDR2 SVGIG (reference sequence). The CDR3 loop reads CAWSVAGAADTQYF. CDR3 DNA: TGTGCCTGGAGTGTAGCGGGAGCCGCAGATACGCAGTATTTT.

The rearrangement joins TRBV18 to TRBJ2-1; 11 bases match TRBD2. Germline values: CDR1 KGHSH, CDR2 LQKENI. V shed 1 base and J 4 bases; nucleotides not matched to a gene: 3. This CDR3 has 16 amino acids. The CDR3 DNA reads as TGTGCCAGCTCACCACGGGCTAGCGGGGGGTACAATGAGCAGTTCTTC. Translating gives CASSPRASGGYNEQFF.

This sequence joins TRBV9 and TRBJ2-7; TRBD2 agrees at 9 bases. The CDR3 loop spans 16 amino acids. Losses at the gene ends were 4 bases for V and 2 bases for J; bases not matched to a gene: 10. The germline CDR1 and CDR2 sequences are SGDLS and YYNGEE. CDR3 sequence (DNA): TGTGCCAGCAGCCCTCTGACTAGCGGAGGGCCCTACGAGCAGTACTTC. Its protein is CASSPLTSGGPYEQYF.

In its sample, this clone was seen once. J is TRBJ1-6 and V is TRBV3-1 (or the pseudogene TRBV3-2); no clear D gene. Trimming removed 0 bases at V and 4 bases at J, with 7 bases between. The CDR3 loop spans 15 amino acids. CDR1 is LGHDT and CDR2 is YNNKEL in the germline V gene (reference sequence). The CDR3 reads CASSQDTVYNSPLHF. The CDR3 region has the DNA TGTGCCAGCAGCCAAGATACGGTTTATAATTCACCCCTCCACTTT.

The chain links TRBV11-2 to TRBJ2-3; maybe TRBD2 (6 bases). CDR3 length: 16 amino acids. Germline V CDR1 and CDR2: SGHAT, FQNNGV. Trimming stripped 1 base from V and 5 bases from J, with 16 bases between. CDR3 in amino acids: CASSLVLWQGGDTQYF. DNA of the CDR3: TGTGCCAGCAGCTTAGTTTTGTGGCAGGGAGGAGATACGCAGTATTTT.

V is TRBV19 and J is TRBJ2-5; D gene unclear. There are 13 residues in the CDR3. Germline V gives CDR1 LNHDA, CDR2 SQIVND (reference sequence). V was pared by 5 bases and J by 1 base, with 8 bases between. CDR3 nucleotides: TGTGCCAGTAGTGTGGGGTCCCAAGAGACCCAGTACTTC. The encoded protein is CASSVGSQETQYF. The whole variable domain, remainder taken from reference TRBV19 and TRBJ2-5, is DGGITQSPKYLFRKEGQNVTLSCEQNLNHDAMYWYRQDPGQGLRLIYYSQIVNDFQKGDIAEGYSVSREKKESFPLTVTSAQKNPTAFYLCASSVGSQETQYFGPGTRLLVL.

The chain links TRBV20-1 to TRBJ2-1; D tentatively fits TRBD1 or TRBD2 (5 bases each). The CDR3 loop spans 13 amino acids. Germline values: CDR1 DFQATT, CDR2 SNEGSKA (reference sequence). Trimming took 3 bases from V and 7 from J, leaving 13 bases between them. The CDR3 spells CSASRGEVNEQFF. The CDR3 DNA reads TGCAGTGCTAGTCGGGGCGAGGTAAATGAGCAGTTCTTC.

The chain links TRBV9 to TRBJ2-1, with D hard to call. Per germline, CDR1 SGDLS and CDR2 YYNGEE. The CDR3 length is 16 residues. Trimming removed 0 bases at V and 6 bases at J, with 16 bases between. In nucleotides, the CDR3 is TGTGCCAGCAGCGTAGTAGGCGCCGGGCGTTTCAATGAGCAGTTCTTC. Its translation: CASSVVGAGRFNEQFF.

A single count supports this clone. The V and J genes are TRBV7-2 and TRBJ1-5, with D maybe TRBD1 (5 bases). Germline values: CDR1 SGHTA, CDR2 FQGNSA. The length of the CDR3 is 13 residues. V was cut by 1 base and J by 7 bases, with 8 bases left in between. Here the CDR3 DNA reads TGTGCCAGCAGCTTAGGTAGGGACCAGCCCCAGCATTTT. Translation: CASSLGRDQPQHF.

This sequence joins TRBV7-9 and TRBJ1-3; D is undetermined. Germline V CDR1 and CDR2: SEHNR, FQNEAQ (reference sequence). This CDR3 has 13 amino acids. The V end lost 5 bases, the J end lost 0 bases, and 5 bases lay between the germline ends. CDR3 DNA sequence: TGTGCCAGCAGCCCCCCCTCTGGAAACACCATATATTTT. It yields the protein CASSPPSGNTIYF.

The gene calls are TRBV5-1 and TRBJ1-4; 7 bases fit TRBD1. This CDR3 is 13 amino acids long. Losses at the gene ends were 0 bases for V and 8 bases for J; bases not matched to a gene: 1. Germline values: CDR1 SGHRS, CDR2 YFSETQ. The CDR3: CASSLDRGEKLFF. CDR3 sequence (DNA): TGCGCCAGCAGCTTGGACAGGGGAGAAAAACTGTTTTTT.

The CDR3 loop reads CASSGPGSGTRGTYEQYF. The CDR3 DNA follows: TGCGCCAGCAGCGGACCCGGTTCCGGGACCAGGGGGACCTACGAGCAGTACTTC. The rearrangement links TRBV5-1 to TRBJ2-7; 7 nucleotides line up with TRBD1. This CDR3 has 18 residues. The ends lost 4 bases at V and 2 bases at J; junction bases unmatched: 18. CDR1 SGHRS and CDR2 YFSETQ come from the germline V gene.

V is TRBV7-9 and J is TRBJ2-7, with unresolved D. The ends were cut back, 5 bases at V and 4 bases at J, with 12 bases in the middle. The CDR3 has 13 residues. Germline assignment: CDR1 SEHNR and CDR2 FQNEAQ (reference sequence). CDR3 DNA sequence: TGTGCCAGCAGCCCAAACAACGGTTACGAGCAGTACTTC. This codes for CASSPNNGYEQYF.

The chain combines TRBV7-9 with TRBJ2-2; 7 bases agree with TRBD2. Trimming at V came to 5 bases and at J to 4 bases, leaving 10 bases not matched to a gene. CDR1 is SEHNR, CDR2 FQNEAQ, per germline (reference sequence). The CDR3 loop spans 16 amino acids. The CDR3 nucleotides are TGTGCCAGCAGCCCCAGGGCTAGCGGCGCCACCGGGGAGCTGTTTTTT. It is translated as CASSPRASGATGELFF.

The rearrangement uses TRBV19 and TRBJ2-6; maybe TRBD2 (6 bases). The CDR3 totals 17 residues. Looked up from germline, CDR1 is LNHDA and CDR2 is SQIVND (reference sequence). V was cut by 3 bases and J by 4 bases, with 16 bases left in between. Here the CDR3 DNA reads TGTGCCAGTAGTATCGCGGGGCGGGGTTCAGGGGCCAACGTCCTGACTTTC. This gives the protein CASSIAGRGSGANVLTF.